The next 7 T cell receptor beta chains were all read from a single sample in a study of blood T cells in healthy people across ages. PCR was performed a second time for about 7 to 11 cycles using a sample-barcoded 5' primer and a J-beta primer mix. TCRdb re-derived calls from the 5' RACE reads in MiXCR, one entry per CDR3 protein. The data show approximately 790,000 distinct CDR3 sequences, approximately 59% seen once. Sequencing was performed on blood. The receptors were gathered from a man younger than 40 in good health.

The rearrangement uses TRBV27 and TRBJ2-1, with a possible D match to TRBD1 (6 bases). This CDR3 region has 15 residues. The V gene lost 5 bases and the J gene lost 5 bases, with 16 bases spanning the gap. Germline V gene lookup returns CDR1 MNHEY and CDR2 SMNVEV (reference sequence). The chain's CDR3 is CASSLPGHRNNEQFF. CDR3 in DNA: TGTGCCAGCAGTCTACCGGGACACCGAAACAATGAGCAGTTCTTC.

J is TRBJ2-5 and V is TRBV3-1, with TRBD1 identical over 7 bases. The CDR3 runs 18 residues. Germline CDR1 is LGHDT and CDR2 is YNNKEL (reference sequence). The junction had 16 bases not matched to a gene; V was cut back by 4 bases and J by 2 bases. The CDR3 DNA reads TGTGCCAGCAGCCGCAAGCCGAAATTCCGGGACAGTCAAGAGACCCAGTACTTC. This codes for CASSRKPKFRDSQETQYF.

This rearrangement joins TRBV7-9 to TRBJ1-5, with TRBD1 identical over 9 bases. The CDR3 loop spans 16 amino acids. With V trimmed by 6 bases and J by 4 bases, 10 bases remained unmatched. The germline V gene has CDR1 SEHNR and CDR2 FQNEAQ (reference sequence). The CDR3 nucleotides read TGTGCCAGCAGTTCCACCGGGACAGGGTGGAATCAGCCCCAGCATTTT. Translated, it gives CASSSTGTGWNQPQHF.

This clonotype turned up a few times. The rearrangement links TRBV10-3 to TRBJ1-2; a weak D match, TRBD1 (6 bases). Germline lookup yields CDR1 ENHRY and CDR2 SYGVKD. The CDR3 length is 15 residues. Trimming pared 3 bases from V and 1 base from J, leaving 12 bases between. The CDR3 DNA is TGTGCCATCAGTGATATGGCAGGGGATAACTATGGCTACACCTTC. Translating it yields CAISDMAGDNYGYTF.

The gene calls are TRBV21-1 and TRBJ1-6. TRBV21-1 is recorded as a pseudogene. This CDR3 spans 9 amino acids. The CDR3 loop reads CASTDTLHF. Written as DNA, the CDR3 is TGTGCCAGCACGGATACCCTCCACTTT.

The CDR3 protein is CASSLGGSLETQYF. The CDR3 DNA is TGTGCCAGCAGCTTAGGGGGCAGCCTTGAGACCCAGTACTTC. The V gene is TRBV7-2, the J gene TRBJ2-5; D possibly corresponds to TRBD1 (5 bases). Germline lookup yields CDR1 SGHTA and CDR2 FQGNSA. V gave up 1 base and J gave up 5 bases, with 11 bases separating them. The CDR3 totals 14 residues.

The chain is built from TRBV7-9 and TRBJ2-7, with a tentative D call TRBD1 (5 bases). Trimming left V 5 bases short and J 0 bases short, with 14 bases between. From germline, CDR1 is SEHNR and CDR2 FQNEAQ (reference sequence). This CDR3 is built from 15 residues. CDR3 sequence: CASSGIGAGSYEQYF. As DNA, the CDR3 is TGTGCCAGCAGCGGGATAGGGGCCGGCTCCTACGAGCAGTACTTC. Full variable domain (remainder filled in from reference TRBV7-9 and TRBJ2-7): DTGVSQNPRHKITKRGQNVTFRCDPISEHNRLYWYRQTLGQGPEFLTYFQNEAQLEKSRLLSDRFSAERPKGSFSTLEIQRTEQGDSAMYLCASSGIGAGSYEQYFGPGTRLTVT.